This T cell receptor beta chain emerged from a study of T cell responses to AZD1222 COVID-19 vaccine. Study details: Samples with a second dose at about 4 or about 12 weeks were pooled together. Points from the study as a whole: The breadth and depth of Spike-specific TCRs increased once two AZD1222 doses had been given.

Per the germline V gene, CDR1 is KGHSH and CDR2 is LQKENI. The V end lost 0 bases, the J end lost 9 bases, and 9 bases lay between the germline ends. The CDR3 has 14 amino acids. With respect to this clone: Its antigen is currently unknown.

Assay: immunoSEQ multiplex PCR; the TCRdb copy retains only in-frame clones and omits some. The data show 95,000 to 100,000 clones, roughly 87% seen once. This chain connects TRBV18 to TRBJ1-6, with TRBD1 as a possible D gene (6 bases). The source is an adult in good health. The starting material was peripheral blood, obtained on day 0 of AZD1222 vaccination. CDR3 DNA: TGTGCCAGCTCACCACCGGACAGCGCTTCACCCCTCCACTTT. It specifies CASSPPDSASPLHF.